This T cell receptor beta chain was sequenced for a study of T cell clonotyping in hematopoietic cell transplantation. This clone has only a few counts. The antigen remains unidentified. Overall study results and limits: No sorting was done, leaving CD4 and CD8 contributions mixed. Higher Inverse Simpson Index values in graft donor and pretransplant recipient predicted broader posttransplant TCR diversity.

Method: immunoSEQ multiplex PCR; TCRdb's copy keeps in-frame clones and lacks some. The profile shows 7,000 or so clones, about 91% of them singletons. This CDR3 contains 17 residues. V dropped 3 bases and J dropped 5; count of bases not matched to a gene: 15. The germline CDR1 and CDR2 sequences are SGHVS and FQNEAQ. Recipient blood drawn about 28 days pretransplant and days 30, 100, 180 after. J is TRBJ1-1 and V is TRBV7-8; 7 bases align to TRBD1. The sequencing used PBMCs, collected 100 days after allogeneic stem cell transplant. The sequence was obtained from a male patient between 18 and 35 years old who had an allogeneic stem cell transplant from a related donor, so the T cells may come from the graft donor. Some clones in this sample may be carry-over from other donors' samples. CDR3 region: CASSFDRPGGLRTEAFF. CDR3 sequence (DNA): TGTGCCAGCAGCTTCGATAGGCCAGGGGGGTTGAGAACTGAAGCTTTCTTT.